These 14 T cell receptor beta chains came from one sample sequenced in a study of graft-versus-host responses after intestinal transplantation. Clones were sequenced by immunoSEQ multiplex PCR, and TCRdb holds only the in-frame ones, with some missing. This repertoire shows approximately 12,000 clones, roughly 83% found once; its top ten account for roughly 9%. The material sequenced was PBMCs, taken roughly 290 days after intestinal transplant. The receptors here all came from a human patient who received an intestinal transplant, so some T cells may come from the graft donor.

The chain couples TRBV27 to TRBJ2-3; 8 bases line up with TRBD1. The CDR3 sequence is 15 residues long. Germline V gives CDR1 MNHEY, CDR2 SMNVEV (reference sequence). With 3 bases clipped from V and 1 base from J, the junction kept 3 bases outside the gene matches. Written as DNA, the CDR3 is TGTGCCAGCAGTTTTGGGACAGGCGGCACAGATACGCAGTATTTT. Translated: CASSFGTGGTDTQYF.

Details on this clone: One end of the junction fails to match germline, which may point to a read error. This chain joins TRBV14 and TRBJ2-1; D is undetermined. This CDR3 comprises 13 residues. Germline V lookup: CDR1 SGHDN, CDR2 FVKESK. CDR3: CASSQVVTNSPVF. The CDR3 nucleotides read TGTGCCAGCAGCCAAGTCGTCACTAACTCGCCGGTCTTC.

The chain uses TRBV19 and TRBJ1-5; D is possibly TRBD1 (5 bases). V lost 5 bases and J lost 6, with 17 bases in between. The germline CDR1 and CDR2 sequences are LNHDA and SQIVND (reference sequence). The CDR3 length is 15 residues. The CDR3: CASSFGTPLIQPQHF. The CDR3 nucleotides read TGTGCCAGTAGTTTTGGGACGCCCTTGATTCAGCCCCAGCATTTT.

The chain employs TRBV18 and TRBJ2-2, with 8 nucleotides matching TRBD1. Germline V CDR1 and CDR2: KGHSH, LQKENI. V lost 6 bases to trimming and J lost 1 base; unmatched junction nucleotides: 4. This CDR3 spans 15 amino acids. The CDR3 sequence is CASSPDRGNTGELFF. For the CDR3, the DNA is TGTGCCAGCTCCCCCGACAGGGGGAACACCGGGGAGCTGTTTTTT.

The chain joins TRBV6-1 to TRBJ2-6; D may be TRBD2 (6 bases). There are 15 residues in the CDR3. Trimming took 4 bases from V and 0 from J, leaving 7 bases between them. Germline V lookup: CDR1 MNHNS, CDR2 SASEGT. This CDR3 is CASSAGSSGANVLTF. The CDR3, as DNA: TGTGCCAGCAGTGCCGGGAGCTCTGGGGCCAACGTCCTGACTTTC.

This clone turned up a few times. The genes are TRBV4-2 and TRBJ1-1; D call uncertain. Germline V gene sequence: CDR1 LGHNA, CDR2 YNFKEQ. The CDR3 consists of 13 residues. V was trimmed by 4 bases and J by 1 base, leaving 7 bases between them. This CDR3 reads CASSREGNTEAFF. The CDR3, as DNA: TGTGCCAGCAGCCGGGAAGGGAACACTGAAGCTTTCTTT.

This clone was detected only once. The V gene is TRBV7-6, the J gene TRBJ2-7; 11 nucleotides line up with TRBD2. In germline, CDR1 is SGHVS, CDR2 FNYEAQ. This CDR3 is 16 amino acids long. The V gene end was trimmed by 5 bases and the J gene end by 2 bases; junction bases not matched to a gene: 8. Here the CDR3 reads CASSPRSGREAYEQYF. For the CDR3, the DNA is TGTGCCAGCAGCCCACGTAGCGGGAGGGAGGCCTACGAGCAGTACTTC.

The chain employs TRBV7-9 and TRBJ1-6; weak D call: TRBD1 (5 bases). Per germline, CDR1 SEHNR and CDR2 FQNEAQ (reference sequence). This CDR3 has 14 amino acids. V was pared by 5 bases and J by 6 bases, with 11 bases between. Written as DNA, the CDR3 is TGTGCCAGCAGCAAGGACGGGGGTAATTCACCCCTCCACTTT. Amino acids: CASSKDGGNSPLHF.

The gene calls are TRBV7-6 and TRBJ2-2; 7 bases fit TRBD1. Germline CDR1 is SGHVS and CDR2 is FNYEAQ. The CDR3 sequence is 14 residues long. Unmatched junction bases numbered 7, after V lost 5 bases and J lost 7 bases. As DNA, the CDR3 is TGTGCCAGCAGCAGATACGGACAGGTCGGGGAGCTGTTTTTT. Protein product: CASSRYGQVGELFF.

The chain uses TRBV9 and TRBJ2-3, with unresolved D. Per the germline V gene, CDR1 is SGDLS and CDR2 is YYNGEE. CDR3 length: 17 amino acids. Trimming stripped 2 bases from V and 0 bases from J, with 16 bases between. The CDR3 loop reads CASSVYRADTSTDTQYF. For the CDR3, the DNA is TGTGCCAGCAGCGTGTATAGGGCGGATACTAGCACAGATACGCAGTATTTT.

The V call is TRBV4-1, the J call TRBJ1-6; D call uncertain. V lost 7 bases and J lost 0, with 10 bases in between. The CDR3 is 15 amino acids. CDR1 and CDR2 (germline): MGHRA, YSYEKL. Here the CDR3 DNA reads TGCGCCAGCACCTCACGGAGCTCCTATAATTCACCCCTCCACTTT. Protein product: CASTSRSSYNSPLHF.

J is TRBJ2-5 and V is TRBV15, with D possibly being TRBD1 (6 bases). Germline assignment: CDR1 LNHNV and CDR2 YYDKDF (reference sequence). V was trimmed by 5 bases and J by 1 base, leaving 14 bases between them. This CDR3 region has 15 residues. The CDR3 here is CATSYPYRVQETQYF. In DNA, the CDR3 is TGTGCCACCAGCTACCCCTACAGGGTCCAAGAGACCCAGTACTTC. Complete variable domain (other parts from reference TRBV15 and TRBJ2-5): DAMVIQNPRYQVTQFGKPVTLSCSQTLNHNVMYWYQQKSSQAPKLLFHYYDKDFNNEADTPDNFQSRRPNTSFCFLDIRSPGLGDTAMYLCATSYPYRVQETQYFGPGTRLLVL.

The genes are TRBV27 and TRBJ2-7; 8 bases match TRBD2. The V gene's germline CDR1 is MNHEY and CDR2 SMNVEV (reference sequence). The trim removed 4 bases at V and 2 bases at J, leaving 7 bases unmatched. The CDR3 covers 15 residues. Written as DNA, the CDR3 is TGTGCCAGCAGTTGGGGGGTAGCGGGACCCTACGAGCAGTACTTC. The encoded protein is CASSWGVAGPYEQYF.

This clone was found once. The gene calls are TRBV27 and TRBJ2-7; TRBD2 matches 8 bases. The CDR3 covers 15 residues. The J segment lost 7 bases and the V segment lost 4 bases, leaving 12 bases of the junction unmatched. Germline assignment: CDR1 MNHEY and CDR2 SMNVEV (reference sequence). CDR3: CASSSLGREAGEQYF. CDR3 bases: TGTGCCAGCAGTTCTTTAGGGCGGGAGGCGGGGGAGCAGTACTTC.